This TCR beta chain stems from a study of OX40 agonist ivuxolimab in advanced cancers. Regarding the research as a whole: Ivuxolimab was a fully human IgG2 agonistic monoclonal antibody targeting the costimulatory receptor OX40 (CD134). Intravenous ivuxolimab was administered to patients every 2 weeks at six dose levels: 0.01, 0.1, 0.3, 1.5, 3 and 10 mg/kg. Of the roughly 52 patients in dose escalation, around 20 had hepatocellular carcinoma, around 15 had melanoma, 9 had renal cell carcinoma and 9 had head and neck cancer. A male proportion of 70% to 90% and a mean age of approximately 60 years, ranging from about 23 to 90, were recorded for the dose-escalation cohort. Patients were allowed to have had prior anti-PD-1, anti-PD-L1 or anti-CTLA-4 therapy, and 40% to 45% of the dose-escalation patients had previously received checkpoint inhibitors. Partial responses occurred in three dose-escalation patients, of whom one had hepatocellular carcinoma and two had cutaneous melanoma. The point of sequencing TCRbeta in the periphery was to test whether ivuxolimab changed TCR sequence diversity and drove clonal T-cell expansion. The paper describes the monotherapy dose-escalation part (N of about 55 patients) of the phase I trial of ivuxolimab.

To note about this clone: The specificity of this receptor is unknown. The input lacks base qualities; no much larger clone sits a single base away.

The germline V gene gives CDR1 as MGHRA and CDR2 as YSYEKL. V lost 1 base and J lost 0 bases, and the count of bases not matched to a germline gene is 9. Taken from cysteine to phenylalanine, the CDR3 has 18 residues. Just the 54-base CDR3 DNA is kept, in frame starting at base 1. Patients with autoimmune disease history or receiving systemic immunosuppression were excluded from the trial. In every dose cohort, peripheral blood was drawn for TCR sequencing at baseline, cycle 4 day 1, and cycle 7 day 1. Samples were obtained from an open-label, multicenter, first-in-human phase I dose-escalation trial of ivuxolimab. The trial enrolled adults with locally advanced or metastatic head and neck squamous cell, hepatocellular, melanoma or renal cell carcinoma. CD4+ and CD8+ T cells were sorted separately from peripheral blood before TCR sequencing. Overall results and qualifications from the work: At doses of 0.1 to 3.0 mg/kg, clonal expansion of both CD4+ and CD8+ T cells in blood was seen between baseline and week 6. On average, CD8+ T cells showed more expanded clones than CD4+ T cells after ivuxolimab. In the 0.1-3.0 mg/kg groups, partial responders had among the lowest normalized peripheral clonal expansion, particularly in CD8+ T cells. Antigen specificity was not determined for the clonally expanded peripheral T cells. Low levels of normalized T-cell clonal expansion were also seen in some nonresponding patients.

Genomic DNA was isolated from the sorted cells so that the TCRbeta CDR3 region could be sequenced. The immunoSEQ Assay was used to sequence the TCRbeta CDR3 regions. This immuneACCESS table, as held by TCRdb, lists in-frame sequences with V and J called but not all clones. Of the missing ones, under half trace to an unresolved V gene in checked studies; the others have no known cause. The sample profile shows 35,000 to 45,000 clones; 70% to 85% of them were found once. Around a quarter of the sample lies in the top ten. The sequencing here drew on CD4+ or CD8+ T cells sorted from blood, taken in a trial of the OX40 agonist ivuxolimab. This receptor was taken from an adult with an advanced solid tumor such as melanoma, head and neck, liver or kidney cancer. The chain links TRBV4-1 with TRBJ2-4, with 7 junctional bases fitting TRBD1. The nucleotide sequence reads as follows: TGCGCCAGCAGCCAAGGGGGTGAGGACAGGCAAGCCAAAAACATTCAGTACTTC. Its amino acids are CASSQGGEDRQAKNIQYF.